This T cell receptor beta chain was obtained from a study of blood T cells in healthy people across ages. From germline, CDR1 is MNHEY and CDR2 SVGAGI. V was clipped by 6 bases and J by 9 bases, with 14 bases between them. CDR3 length: 12 amino acids. Caucasian, healthy and from Russia, the donors were aged between about 6 and 100. Combining a sample-barcoded 5' primer with a J-beta primer mix, a second PCR ran for roughly 7 to 12 cycles. TCRdb re-derived calls from the 5' RACE reads in MiXCR, one entry per CDR3 protein. Here the sample spans around 1,000,000 distinct CDR3 sequences, approximately 26% being singletons. The sample was also reused in another study, on T cells of mothers and their children.

The chain employs TRBV6-5 and TRBJ1-2; possibly TRBD1 for D (6 bases). Material for sequencing was blood. This clonotype was sampled from a girl aged 2-10 years in good health. CDR3: CASSPGQWSYTF. Here the CDR3 DNA reads TGTGCCAGCAGCCCAGGACAGTGGAGCTACACCTTC.